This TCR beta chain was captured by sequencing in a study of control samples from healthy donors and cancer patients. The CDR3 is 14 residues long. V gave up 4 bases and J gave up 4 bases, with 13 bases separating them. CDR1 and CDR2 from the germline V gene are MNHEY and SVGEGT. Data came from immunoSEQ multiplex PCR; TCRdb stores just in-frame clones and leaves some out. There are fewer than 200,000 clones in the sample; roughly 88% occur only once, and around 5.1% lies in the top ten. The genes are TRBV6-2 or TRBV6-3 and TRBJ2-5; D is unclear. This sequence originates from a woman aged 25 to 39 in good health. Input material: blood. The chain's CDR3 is CASSSAGAPETQYF. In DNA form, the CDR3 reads TGTGCCAGCAGTTCCGCCGGAGCTCCAGAGACCCAGTACTTC.